These 10 T cell receptor beta chains came from one sample sequenced in a study of blood T cell repertoires in COVID-19. Here immunoSEQ multiplex PCR was the method, and the copy in TCRdb shows in-frame clones only, minus some. The sample holds more than 65,000 clones, roughly 79% seen once. The sequencing sample was made of peripheral blood. The receptors were sampled from a human donor in a cohort sampled during active COVID-19.

The chain has TRBV5-6 and TRBJ2-5; D call uncertain. The germline V gene encodes CDR1 SGHDT and CDR2 YYEEEE. This CDR3 has 12 residues. The ends were cut back, 3 bases at V and 5 bases at J, with 8 bases in the middle. The CDR3 loop is CASSSTGETQYF. The CDR3 DNA reads TGTGCCAGCAGCTCCACCGGGGAGACCCAGTACTTC.

The V gene is TRBV6-2 or TRBV6-3, the J gene TRBJ2-3; 7 bases line up with TRBD1. This CDR3 is 16 amino acids long. Germline trimming cut 4 bases from V and 2 bases from J; bases unmatched to any gene: 9. The germline gives CDR1 MNHEY, CDR2 SVGEGT. CDR3 nucleotide sequence: TGTGCCAGCAGTTTGTACGGGACAGCCGTCACAGATACGCAGTATTTT. Translation: CASSLYGTAVTDTQYF.

The CDR3 is CASWRGAEETQYF. CDR3 in DNA: TGTGCCAGCTGGCGGGGCGCCGAAGAGACCCAGTACTTC. The gene calls are TRBV12-3 or TRBV12-4 and TRBJ2-5; maybe TRBD2 (6 bases). The CDR3 covers 13 residues. Trimming removed 8 bases from V and 3 bases from J, with 13 bases in between.

This chain uses TRBV19 with TRBJ2-7; 10 positions match TRBD2. CDR1 is LNHDA and CDR2 is SQIVND in the germline V gene (reference sequence). This CDR3 has 15 residues. The V segment lost 3 bases and the J segment 3 bases; nucleotides outside the gene matches: 5. The CDR3 spells CASSILAGASYEQYF. Written as DNA, the CDR3 is TGTGCCAGTAGTATCCTAGCGGGAGCGAGCTACGAGCAGTACTTC.

This clone was counted between two and nine times. The chain combines TRBV15 with TRBJ2-3; D possibly corresponds to TRBD1 (5 bases). The CDR3 has 16 residues. CDR1 LNHNV and CDR2 YYDKDF come from the germline V gene (reference sequence). The germline V and J ends were trimmed by 1 base and 6 bases, with 17 bases remaining between them. The CDR3 region is CATSRVILQARDTQYF. The DNA of the CDR3 is TGTGCCACCAGCAGAGTTATCTTACAGGCTCGGGATACGCAGTATTTT.

This chain uses TRBV6-5 with TRBJ1-1; TRBD1 aligns across 9 bases. The CDR3 is made up of 14 amino acids. Germline trimming cut 10 bases from V and 5 bases from J; bases unmatched to any gene: 11. CDR1 is MNHEY and CDR2 is SVGAGI in the germline V gene. Here the CDR3 reads CATNPGQGITEAFF. DNA for the CDR3: TGTGCCACCAATCCGGGACAGGGTATTACTGAAGCTTTCTTT.

The chain joins TRBV28 to TRBJ2-5; 9 bases map to TRBD1. V shed 3 bases, J shed 1 base, and the junction held 0 bases outside the gene matches. The CDR3 totals 14 residues. Germline values: CDR1 MDHEN, CDR2 SYDVKM. In DNA, the CDR3 is TGTGCCAGCAGTTTGACAGGGGGCCAAGAGACCCAGTACTTC. Its translation: CASSLTGGQETQYF. The full variable domain, with the rest looked up from reference TRBV28 and TRBJ2-5, is DVKVTQSSRYLVKRTGEKVFLECVQDMDHENMFWYRQDPGLGLRLIYFSYDVKMKEKGDIPEGYSVSREKKERFSLILESASTNQTSMYLCASSLTGGQETQYFGPGTRLLVL.

This clone was observed a few times. CDR3 DNA sequence: TGTGCCACCGGATCTTCGGCGTCCGGGACAGATACGCAGTATTTT. This encodes CATGSSASGTDTQYF. The V call is TRBV24-1, the J call TRBJ2-3; D is uncertain. There are 15 residues in the CDR3. The V gene lost 9 bases and the J gene lost 3 bases, with 18 bases spanning the gap. Germline V gene data show CDR1 as KGHDR and CDR2 as SFDVKD.

The genes are TRBV12-3 or TRBV12-4 and TRBJ2-7; D uncertain. V lost 7 bases and J lost 0, with 4 bases in between. The CDR3 is made up of 11 amino acids. In nucleotides, the CDR3 is TGTGCCAGCACCAACTCCTACGAGCAGTACTTC. It yields the protein CASTNSYEQYF.

The chain combines TRBV5-1 with TRBJ2-3; the match to TRBD2 covers 9 bases. Trimming cost V 0 bases and J 0 bases; bases outside gene matches: 5. CDR1 SGHRS and CDR2 YFSETQ come from the germline V gene. The CDR3 consists of 17 residues. This CDR3 is CASSLALAGPSTDTQYF. The CDR3 DNA reads as TGCGCCAGCAGCTTGGCTCTAGCGGGACCTAGCACAGATACGCAGTATTTT. The entire variable domain, with the rest obtained from reference TRBV5-1 and TRBJ2-3, is as follows: KAGVTQTPRYLIKTRGQQVTLSCSPISGHRSVSWYQQTPGQGLQFLFEYFSETQRNKGNFPGRFSGRQFSNSRSEMNVSTLELGDSALYLCASSLALAGPSTDTQYFGPGTRLTVL.